Listed here are 29 T cell receptor beta chains from one sample, sequenced in a study of shared clonotypes between healthy human individuals. Sequencing was performed with immunoSEQ multiplex PCR; in TCRdb, only in-frame clones are kept and a portion is missing. The sample records about 1 million clones, under 80% being singletons. The sample consisted of memory CD4+ T cells sorted from blood. Subset defined: CD45RA-negative fraction. Receptors were obtained from a man aged 18 to 30 in good health.

A few counts support this clone. The chain couples TRBV29-1 to TRBJ1-1; D unclear. CDR1 SQVTM and CDR2 ANQGSEA come from the germline V gene. V shed 4 bases and J shed 0 bases, with 6 bases lying between them. CDR3 length: 12 amino acids. The DNA for the CDR3 is TGCAGCGTTGCTGTTTTGAACACTGAAGCTTTCTTT. Its protein product is CSVAVLNTEAFF. The complete variable domain, with remaining parts taken from reference TRBV29-1 and TRBJ1-1, reads SAVISQKPSRDICQRGTSLTIQCQVDSQVTMMFWYRQQPGQSLTLIATANQGSEATYESGFVIDKFPISRPNLTFSTLTVSNMSPEDSSIYLCSVAVLNTEAFFGQGTRLTVV.

This clone was observed a handful of times. The chain joins TRBV30 to TRBJ1-4, with D tentatively TRBD1 (5 bases). Trimming left V 5 bases short and J 0 bases short, with 13 bases between. The CDR3 runs 15 residues. The germline V gene encodes CDR1 GTSNPN and CDR2 SVGIG (reference sequence). CDR3 region: CAWSTGQATNEKLFF. The CDR3 bases are TGTGCCTGGTCAACCGGACAAGCAACTAATGAAAAACTGTTTTTT.

This clone occurred a few times. The chain is built from TRBV5-4 and TRBJ1-2; D may be TRBD1 (6 bases). This CDR3 comprises 13 residues. V was cut by 0 bases and J by 8 bases, with 11 bases left in between. Germline assignment: CDR1 SGHNT and CDR2 YYREEE (reference sequence). CDR3: CASSLAQGVGYTF. The CDR3 DNA reads as TGTGCCAGCAGCTTGGCACAGGGAGTGGGCTACACCTTC.

V usage is TRBV5-1 and J usage is TRBJ1-2; D gene unclear. Germline CDR1 and CDR2: SGHRS and YFSETQ. This CDR3 has 13 residues. V dropped 0 bases and J dropped 6 bases, with 9 bases sitting between them. The DNA for the CDR3 is TGCGCCAGCAGCTTGGACACTAAGGATGGCTACACCTTC. This sequence encodes CASSLDTKDGYTF.

This clone showed up just a few times. The chain couples TRBV18 to TRBJ2-2; unclear D gene. CDR1 is KGHSH, CDR2 LQKENI, per germline. V dropped 2 bases and J dropped 6 bases, with 4 bases sitting between them. CDR3 length: 12 amino acids. CDR3 residues: CASSPVSGELFF. CDR3 nucleotide sequence: TGTGCCAGCTCACCAGTGTCCGGGGAGCTGTTTTTT.

This chain links TRBV11-2 with TRBJ2-5; the D call may be TRBD1 or TRBD2 (6 bases each). Germline V lookup: CDR1 SGHAT, CDR2 FQNNGV. The germline V and J ends were trimmed by 0 bases and 5 bases, with 16 bases remaining between them. This CDR3 is 16 amino acids long. CDR3 coding DNA: TGTGCCAGCAGCTTAGAGCCTCCGGGGGCGCGGGAGACCCAGTACTTC. This gives the protein CASSLEPPGARETQYF.

The rearrangement links TRBV27 to TRBJ2-2, with 8 bases identical to TRBD1. CDR1 is MNHEY and CDR2 is SMNVEV in the germline V gene (reference sequence). The V segment lost 2 bases and the J segment 5 bases; nucleotides outside the gene matches: 4. CDR3 size: 15 residues. In DNA, the CDR3 is TGTGCCAGCAGTTTAAGGACAGGGTGGACCGGGGAGCTGTTTTTT. Protein product: CASSLRTGWTGELFF.

This sequence joins TRBV2 and TRBJ1-2, with TRBD1 matching over 12 bases. CDR3 size: 14 residues. Looked up from germline, CDR1 is SNHLY and CDR2 is FYNNEI. V shed 5 bases, J shed 7 bases, and the junction held 5 bases outside the gene matches. CDR3 sequence reads: CASSPGQGASGYTF. CDR3 coding DNA: TGTGCCAGCAGTCCGGGACAGGGGGCGAGTGGCTACACCTTC.

This clone has a single count. J is TRBJ1-1 and V is TRBV4-3, with 8 bases that match TRBD1. Looked up from germline, CDR1 is LGHNA and CDR2 is YSLEER. The J segment lost 4 bases and the V segment lost 0 bases, leaving 7 bases of the junction unmatched. The CDR3 spans 16 residues. The CDR3 nucleotides read TGCGCCAGCAGCCAAGAGTGGACAGGGAGGGGCACTGAAGCTTTCTTT. Its translation: CASSQEWTGRGTEAFF.

The chain is built from TRBV7-8 and TRBJ1-2; D uncertain. From germline, CDR1 is SGHVS and CDR2 FQNEAQ. The CDR3 extends over 14 amino acids. Trimming removed 0 bases at V and 6 bases at J, with 11 bases between. The CDR3, as DNA: TGTGCCAGCAGCTTAGCGCTTGGAGACAATGGCTACACCTTC. It yields the protein CASSLALGDNGYTF. Filled out from reference TRBV7-8 and TRBJ1-2, the complete variable domain reads GAGVSQSPRYKVAKRGQDVALRCDPISGHVSLFWYQQALGQGPEFLTYFQNEAQLDKSGLPSDRFFAERPEGSVSTLKIQRTQQEDSAVYLCASSLALGDNGYTFGSGTRLTVV.

V usage is TRBV5-1 and J usage is TRBJ1-1; D is perhaps TRBD1 (6 bases). Between the trimmed V and J ends, which lost 3 bases and 3 bases, there was a span of 24 bases. The CDR3 sequence is 18 residues long. Per germline, CDR1 SGHRS and CDR2 YFSETQ. The CDR3 nucleotides read TGCGCCAGCAGCTACCAGGGGACCCTCTTAACTTGGGACACTGAAGCTTTCTTT. Amino acid sequence: CASSYQGTLLTWDTEAFF. The full variable domain, in which reference TRBV5-1 and TRBJ1-1 provide the parts outside the CDR3, is KAGVTQTPRYLIKTRGQQVTLSCSPISGHRSVSWYQQTPGQGLQFLFEYFSETQRNKGNFPGRFSGRQFSNSRSEMNVSTLELGDSALYLCASSYQGTLLTWDTEAFFGQGTRLTVV.

The chain links TRBV30 to TRBJ2-3, with D tentatively TRBD1 or TRBD2 (5 bases each). Germline assignment: CDR1 GTSNPN and CDR2 SVGIG (reference sequence). CDR3 length: 12 residues. Trimming cost V 4 bases and J 7 bases, with 12 bases left between them. The CDR3 loop is CAWTMGEYTQYF. The CDR3 nucleotides are TGTGCCTGGACCATGGGGGAATATACGCAGTATTTT.

The rearrangement links TRBV2 to TRBJ1-2, with D maybe TRBD1 (6 bases). From germline, CDR1 is SNHLY and CDR2 FYNNEI. The length of the CDR3 is 13 residues. The V end was cut by 4 bases, the J end by 1 base, with 7 bases between. CDR3 sequence: CASSGDINYGYTF. The DNA for the CDR3 is TGTGCCAGCAGTGGGGACATTAACTATGGCTACACCTTC. Full variable domain (rest looked up from reference TRBV2 and TRBJ1-2): EPEVTQTPSHQVTQMGQEVILRCVPISNHLYFYWYRQILGQKVEFLVSFYNNEISEKSEIFDDQFSVERPDGSNFTLKIRSTKLEDSAMYFCASSGDINYGYTFGSGTRLTVV.

This chain links TRBV5-1 with TRBJ2-5; TRBD2 matches 14 bases. This CDR3 is built from 15 residues. Trimming at V came to 4 bases and at J to 4 bases, leaving 3 bases not matched to a gene. CDR1 is SGHRS and CDR2 is YFSETQ in the germline V gene. The CDR3 sequence is CASSPGTSGRETQYF. In DNA form, the CDR3 reads TGCGCCAGCAGCCCCGGGACTAGCGGGAGAGAGACCCAGTACTTC.

The chain is built from TRBV19 and TRBJ1-2; D might be TRBD1 (5 bases). This CDR3 region has 15 residues. Germline values: CDR1 LNHDA, CDR2 SQIVND (reference sequence). Trimming shortened V by 3 bases and J by 0 bases, and 11 bases separated the two germline ends. The CDR3 region has the DNA TGTGCCAGTAGTATGCAAGGGGTCGCTAACTATGGCTACACCTTC. Encoded protein: CASSMQGVANYGYTF.

A note on this clone: This likely came from a read error, as a far larger clone is one base away. This CDR3 is also generated by other DNA sequences in the sample. The V call is TRBV7-9, the J call TRBJ2-5, with a weak D call TRBD2 (5 bases). There are 10 residues in the CDR3. Looked up from germline, CDR1 is SEHNR and CDR2 is FQNEAQ (reference sequence). Trimming cost V 8 bases and J 4 bases, with 5 bases left between them. The DNA of the CDR3 is TGTGCCAGCGGGAGAGAGACCCAGTACTTC. Translated, it gives CASGRETQYF.

V gene TRBV2 combines with J gene TRBJ1-6; weak D call: TRBD1 (6 bases). V was trimmed by 6 bases and J by 5 bases, leaving 14 bases between them. Germline V gives CDR1 SNHLY, CDR2 FYNNEI. The CDR3 covers 15 residues. The chain's CDR3 is CASSGGQFNNSPLHF. In nucleotides, the CDR3 is TGTGCCAGCAGCGGCGGACAGTTCAATAATTCACCCCTCCACTTT.

The V and J genes are TRBV6-6 and TRBJ1-6; the D is unclear. Germline V gene sequence: CDR1 MNHNY, CDR2 SVGAGI (reference sequence). Trimming stripped 5 bases from V and 1 base from J, with 9 bases between. The CDR3 extends over 15 amino acids. The CDR3 coding sequence is TGTGCCAGCAGTCCGACCCAATCCTATAATTCACCCCTCCACTTT. This sequence encodes CASSPTQSYNSPLHF.

V is TRBV30 and J is TRBJ1-5; 12 nucleotides agree with TRBD1. Looked up from germline, CDR1 is GTSNPN and CDR2 is SVGIG (reference sequence). The trim removed 3 bases at V and 6 bases at J, leaving 3 bases unmatched. The CDR3 covers 14 residues. The CDR3 DNA reads as TGTGCCTGGAGGGGGACAGGGGGCCTTCAGCCCCAGCATTTT. The encoded protein is CAWRGTGGLQPQHF.

Only a few counts were recorded for this clone. In the same sample, other DNA sequences code for this CDR3. The chain couples TRBV30 to TRBJ1-1; D remains unclear. V was trimmed by 0 bases and J by 1 base, leaving 6 bases between them. The CDR3 consists of 13 residues. Germline values: CDR1 GTSNPN, CDR2 SVGIG (reference sequence). For the CDR3, the DNA is TGTGCCTGGAGTGTAGATGCGAACACTGAAGCTTTCTTT. Translation: CAWSVDANTEAFF.

The chain employs TRBV9 and TRBJ2-2, with 7 bases lining up with TRBD1. Germline assignment: CDR1 SGDLS and CDR2 YYNGEE. J was trimmed by 2 bases and V by 3 bases; bases with no gene match: 4. This CDR3 contains 15 residues. The CDR3 is CASSAGTDNTGELFF. CDR3 DNA: TGTGCCAGCAGCGCCGGGACAGATAACACCGGGGAGCTGTTTTTT. Supplemented by reference TRBV9 and TRBJ2-2, the full variable domain reads DSGVTQTPKHLITATGQRVTLRCSPRSGDLSVYWYQQSLDQGLQFLIQYYNGEERAKGNILERFSAQQFPDLHSELNLSSLELGDSALYFCASSAGTDNTGELFFGEGSRLTVL.

The chain has TRBV5-1 and TRBJ2-2, with TRBD1 identical over 8 bases. The junction had 3 bases not matched to a gene; V was cut back by 6 bases and J by 2 bases. From germline, CDR1 is SGHRS and CDR2 YFSETQ. The CDR3 spans 14 residues. This CDR3 reads CASTQGGNTGELFF. CDR3 in DNA: TGCGCCAGCACACAGGGGGGAAACACCGGGGAGCTGTTTTTT.

The chain uses TRBV11-2 and TRBJ2-1, with TRBD2 identical over 8 bases. Germline-derived CDR1 and CDR2 are SGHAT and FQNNGV. V shed 1 base and J 14 bases; nucleotides not matched to a gene: 10. The length of the CDR3 is 14 residues. This chain's CDR3 is CASSLALAVGGEFF. CDR3 nucleotide sequence: TGTGCCAGCAGCTTAGCACTAGCGGTTGGGGGAGAGTTCTTC.

V usage is TRBV7-2 and J usage is TRBJ2-1; the match to TRBD2 covers 13 bases. This CDR3 is 14 amino acids long. The V gene end was trimmed by 6 bases and the J gene end by 7 bases; junction bases not matched to a gene: 3. CDR1 is SGHTA and CDR2 is FQGNSA in the germline V gene. The CDR3 protein is CASRGTSGKNEQFF. The CDR3 nucleotides read TGTGCCAGCAGGGGGACTAGCGGGAAGAATGAGCAGTTCTTC.

Remarks on this clone: This sample also contains other DNA sequences that code for the same CDR3. The chain has TRBV7-9 and TRBJ1-5, with unresolved D. V was clipped by 1 base and J by 0 bases, with 4 bases between them. The CDR3 is 14 amino acids. CDR1 and CDR2 from the germline V gene are SEHNR and FQNEAQ (reference sequence). CDR3 region: CASSLEGSNQPQHF. The CDR3 DNA sequence: TGTGCCAGCAGCTTAGAAGGTAGCAATCAGCCCCAGCATTTT. The full variable domain, completed using reference TRBV7-9 and TRBJ1-5, is DTGVSQNPRHKITKRGQNVTFRCDPISEHNRLYWYRQTLGQGPEFLTYFQNEAQLEKSRLLSDRFSAERPKGSFSTLEIQRTEQGDSAMYLCASSLEGSNQPQHFGDGTRLSIL.

The rearrangement uses TRBV6-6 and TRBJ2-7; TRBD2 matches at 8 bases. Losses at the gene ends were 5 bases for V and 2 bases for J; bases not matched to a gene: 5. Germline CDR1 and CDR2: MNHNY and SVGAGI (reference sequence). The CDR3 consists of 14 residues. The CDR3 DNA reads as TGTGCCAGCAGTGACCGGACTAGCACCTACGAGCAGTACTTC. This translates into CASSDRTSTYEQYF.

The J gene is TRBJ2-2, the V gene TRBV11-1; 7 nucleotides line up with TRBD1. Trimming removed 6 bases from V and 3 bases from J; junction bases left unmatched: 4. Per germline, CDR1 SGHAT and CDR2 FQDESV (reference sequence). The CDR3 has 14 amino acids. CDR3 nucleotide sequence: TGTGCCAGCAGTACAGGGGAGCACACCGGGGAGCTGTTTTTT. Protein sequence: CASSTGEHTGELFF.

The rearrangement links TRBV15 to TRBJ1-1, with TRBD1 as a possible D gene (6 bases). Germline V gene lookup returns CDR1 LNHNV and CDR2 YYDKDF (reference sequence). Trimming stripped 5 bases from V and 0 bases from J, with 13 bases between. There are 15 residues in the CDR3. The chain's CDR3 is CATSPLDRLNTEAFF. As DNA, the CDR3 is TGTGCCACCAGCCCCCTGGACAGATTGAACACTGAAGCTTTCTTT.

Note on this clone: The sample carries other DNA sequences with the same CDR3. The chain couples TRBV7-2 to TRBJ2-5; a weak D match, TRBD1 (5 bases). From germline, CDR1 is SGHTA and CDR2 FQGNSA. The CDR3 loop spans 14 amino acids. V was trimmed by 6 bases and J by 8 bases, leaving 19 bases between them. CDR3 nucleotides: TGTGCCAGCAGAGAAGGGTTTACAGGCGAAACCCAGTACTTC. Translated: CASREGFTGETQYF.